The 10 T cell receptor beta chains in this list originate from one sample, sequenced in a study of fetal regulatory T cell absence and autoimmunity. Profiling relied on immunoSEQ multiplex PCR, and the TCRdb table lists in-frame clones only, not all of them. The sample lists more than 85,000 clones, about two thirds occurring once. Specimen: pancreas tissue. These receptor sequences come from a male donor with IPEX syndrome.

The V and J genes are TRBV4-2 and TRBJ1-2; D gene unclear. V was pared by 4 bases and J by 0 bases, with 24 bases between. The CDR3 is made up of 19 amino acids. The germline V gene has CDR1 LGHNA and CDR2 YNFKEQ. CDR3 sequence reads: CASSLLLWPGQNPNYGYTF. For the CDR3, the DNA is TGTGCCAGCAGCCTTCTTTTGTGGCCAGGCCAGAATCCTAACTATGGCTACACCTTC.

The V gene is TRBV5-4, the J gene TRBJ1-3; no firm D call. CDR3 length: 16 amino acids. Trimming left V 5 bases short and J 0 bases short, with 15 bases between. Germline CDR1 and CDR2: SGHNT and YYREEE (reference sequence). The CDR3 nucleotides are TGTGCCAGCAGTGAAGGGAAGGATTTCTCTGGAAACACCATATATTTT. Protein product: CASSEGKDFSGNTIYF.

The V gene is TRBV9, the J gene TRBJ2-3, with TRBD2 identical over 7 bases. V shed 0 bases, J shed 0 bases, and the junction held 4 bases outside the gene matches. CDR3 length: 16 residues. Germline CDR1 and CDR2: SGDLS and YYNGEE. This CDR3 reads CASSVENGGSTDTQYF. CDR3 coding DNA: TGTGCCAGCAGCGTAGAAAACGGGGGGAGCACAGATACGCAGTATTTT.

This clone has only one observation. This chain uses TRBV5-1 with TRBJ1-2, with 8 bases matching TRBD1. Germline CDR1 reads SGHRS; CDR2 reads YFSETQ. V shed 4 bases, J shed 1 base, and the junction held 9 bases outside the gene matches. This CDR3 is built from 16 residues. The DNA for the CDR3 is TGCGCCAGCAGCCCCCGGACAGGGACTAATAACTATGGCTACACCTTC. Translation gives CASSPRTGTNNYGYTF.

This clone was detected only once. V is TRBV7-9 and J is TRBJ2-3; 8 bases line up with TRBD2. The length of the CDR3 is 16 residues. Germline V lookup: CDR1 SEHNR, CDR2 FQNEAQ (reference sequence). V trimming: 2 bases; J trimming: 2 bases; junction bases outside the gene matches: 6. The DNA for the CDR3 is TGTGCCAGCAGCTTAATAGCGGGGCGATACACAGATACGCAGTATTTT. It yields the protein CASSLIAGRYTDTQYF. The variable domain in full, completed from reference TRBV7-9 and TRBJ2-3, reads DTGVSQNPRHKITKRGQNVTFRCDPISEHNRLYWYRQTLGQGPEFLTYFQNEAQLEKSRLLSDRFSAERPKGSFSTLEIQRTEQGDSAMYLCASSLIAGRYTDTQYFGPGTRLTVL.

This clone has only a few counts. The CDR3 region has the DNA TGTGCCAGCAGCCCAGGGACTAGCGGGAGCTATGAGCAGTTCTTC. Its protein product is CASSPGTSGSYEQFF. The chain couples TRBV7-9 to TRBJ2-1, with TRBD2 identical over 14 bases. Per the germline V gene, CDR1 is SEHNR and CDR2 is FQNEAQ (reference sequence). This CDR3 has 15 amino acids. V lost 5 bases, J lost 8 bases, and 5 bases stayed unmatched.

A few counts support this clone. The CDR3: CASSEVFRAGYSNQPQHF. The DNA of the CDR3 is TGTGCCAGCAGTGAAGTTTTCAGGGCGGGTTATAGCAATCAGCCCCAGCATTTT. The chain is built from TRBV2 and TRBJ1-5; D possibly corresponds to TRBD1 (5 bases). V lost 1 base to trimming and J lost 0 bases, with 16 bases between them. The CDR3 is 18 residues long. CDR1 and CDR2 from the germline V gene are SNHLY and FYNNEI.

The chain employs TRBV7-9 and TRBJ1-5; D not resolved. CDR3 length: 19 residues. Germline CDR1 reads SEHNR; CDR2 reads FQNEAQ (reference sequence). V was clipped by 1 base and J by 5 bases, with 24 bases between them. The DNA of the CDR3 is TGTGCCAGCAGCTTAGACCTAGGAAGGCGGGTCCGTAGGGATCAGCCCCAGCATTTT. It is translated as CASSLDLGRRVRRDQPQHF.

The rearrangement uses TRBV30 and TRBJ2-5; maybe TRBD1 (6 bases). Germline CDR1 and CDR2: GTSNPN and SVGIG (reference sequence). This CDR3 comprises 16 residues. V was shortened by 1 base and J by 5 bases, with 20 bases between the two germline ends. CDR3 region: CAWSAPGTLKGETQYF. The CDR3 DNA sequence: TGTGCCTGGAGTGCGCCCGGGACACTTAAAGGGGAGACCCAGTACTTC.

This rearrangement joins TRBV7-9 to TRBJ2-1, with 8 positions matching TRBD2. V was pared by 1 base and J by 2 bases, with 1 base of the junction left unmatched. Germline V lookup: CDR1 SEHNR, CDR2 FQNEAQ (reference sequence). The CDR3 has 15 amino acids. CDR3 residues: CASSLGAGAYNEQFF. CDR3 nucleotide sequence: TGTGCCAGCAGCTTAGGAGCGGGGGCCTACAATGAGCAGTTCTTC.